Included here is one T cell receptor (beta chain) sequence, with context. Its antigen is undetermined. Per germline, CDR1 SNHLY and CDR2 FYNNEI. The CDR3 extends over 14 amino acids. The ends were cut back, 3 bases at V and 0 bases at J, with 6 bases in the middle. The data belong to a study of tumor-infiltrating lymphocytes in localized non-small cell lung cancer. Study summary: Patients included smokers and never-smokers with various histologies, some sampled after neoadjuvant chemotherapy. Study results and limitations: Tumors had more T cell infiltration than uninvolved lung, per TCRbeta sequencing and CD3 counts. Available tissue quantity limited TCR sequencing to a patient subset.

Assay: immunoSEQ multiplex PCR; the TCRdb copy retains only in-frame clones and omits some. The data hold 7,000 or so clones, with around 68% observed a single time. The chain uses TRBV2 and TRBJ1-5; D remains ambiguous. The sequencing sample was made of lung tumor tissue. The receptor comes from a human donor with non-small cell lung cancer. The CDR3 reads CASSEGSSNQPQHF. The CDR3 nucleotides are TGTGCCAGCAGTGAGGGCAGTAGCAATCAGCCCCAGCATTTT. The full variable domain, with the rest looked up from reference TRBV2 and TRBJ1-5, is EPEVTQTPSHQVTQMGQEVILRCVPISNHLYFYWYRQILGQKVEFLVSFYNNEISEKSEIFDDQFSVERPDGSNFTLKIRSTKLEDSAMYFCASSEGSSNQPQHFGDGTRLSIL.